Below are 14 T cell receptor beta chains sequenced from a single sample in a study of cytomegalovirus exposure and HLA in healthy donors. The study ran its PCR with 60 Vbeta and 13 Jbeta primers. Method: immunoSEQ multiplex PCR; TCRdb's copy keeps in-frame clones and lacks some. The sample yields approximately 120,000 clones, roughly 78% seen once. Material: PBMCs. The receptors here all came from a young man in good health and CMV-seropositive.

CDR3 sequence reads: CASSLGTGASETQYF. In DNA form, the CDR3 reads TGTGCCAGTAGTCTCGGGACAGGGGCGTCGGAGACCCAGTACTTC. The gene calls are TRBV19 and TRBJ2-5; 10 nucleotides line up with TRBD1. Germline values: CDR1 LNHDA, CDR2 SQIVND (reference sequence). The V and J ends lost 5 bases and 5 bases, in that order; junction bases with no gene match: 8. CDR3 length: 15 residues.

The chain is built from TRBV28 and TRBJ1-1, with 8 nucleotides matching TRBD1. Germline V gene sequence: CDR1 MDHEN, CDR2 SYDVKM. The V gene end was trimmed by 5 bases and the J gene end by 3 bases; junction bases not matched to a gene: 5. CDR3 length: 14 residues. The CDR3 sequence: CASSRQGMDTEAFF. The CDR3 DNA sequence: TGTGCCAGCAGTAGACAGGGGATGGACACTGAAGCTTTCTTT.

This clone was counted a few times. The CDR3 DNA sequence: TGTGCCAGCAGCGCACAGGATCTCGGAGAGCAGTTCTTC. Translating gives CASSAQDLGEQFF. The chain carries TRBV7-7 and TRBJ2-1, with TRBD1 as a possible D gene (5 bases). The CDR3 runs to 13 residues. The V end was cut by 5 bases, the J end by 10 bases, with 15 bases between. Germline V CDR1 and CDR2: SSHAT, FNYEAQ (reference sequence).

CDR3 DNA sequence: TGTGCCAGCAGCCCAGACAGGGATCAAGAGACCCAGTACTTC. Its translation: CASSPDRDQETQYF. The V call is TRBV27, the J call TRBJ2-5; TRBD1 aligns across 7 bases. Trimming cost V 6 bases and J 2 bases; bases outside gene matches: 6. CDR1 and CDR2 (germline): MNHEY, SMNVEV (reference sequence). The CDR3 loop spans 14 amino acids.

The rearrangement uses TRBV7-9 and TRBJ2-3, with D tentatively TRBD1 (6 bases). Germline CDR1 is SEHNR and CDR2 is FQNEAQ (reference sequence). The ends were cut back, 4 bases at V and 3 bases at J, with 14 bases in the middle. The CDR3 loop spans 15 amino acids. The chain's CDR3 is CASSSRDRLTDTQYF. The CDR3 bases are TGTGCCAGCAGCTCGCGCGACAGGCTAACAGATACGCAGTATTTT.

This sequence joins TRBV5-6 and TRBJ2-5; D perhaps matches TRBD1 (6 bases). CDR1 is SGHDT and CDR2 is YYEEEE in the germline V gene. V was pared by 4 bases and J by 7 bases, with 20 bases between. The CDR3 has 15 residues. CDR3 nucleotides: TGTGCCAGCAGCGCCAACAGGGCCCACTGGGGGACCCAGTACTTC. Translating it yields CASSANRAHWGTQYF.

The V gene is TRBV5-1, the J gene TRBJ2-1, with no clear D. The CDR3 consists of 16 residues. The V gene lost 0 bases and the J gene lost 0 bases, with 10 bases spanning the gap. The germline V gene has CDR1 SGHRS and CDR2 YFSETQ. CDR3 sequence: CASSLVTRGSYNEQFF. CDR3 nucleotides: TGCGCCAGCAGCTTGGTAACACGCGGCTCCTACAATGAGCAGTTCTTC.

The chain couples TRBV5-6 to TRBJ2-1, with D tentatively TRBD1 (5 bases). The CDR3 extends over 13 amino acids. The germline V gene encodes CDR1 SGHDT and CDR2 YYEEEE. Trimming stripped 4 bases from V and 8 bases from J, with 13 bases between. The CDR3 bases are TGTGCCAGCAGCCCTCGGACATTCCATGAGCAGTTCTTC. It specifies CASSPRTFHEQFF.

This sequence joins TRBV4-3 and TRBJ2-7; 14 nucleotides match TRBD2. Germline lookup yields CDR1 LGHNA and CDR2 YSLEER. V trimming: 5 bases; J trimming: 4 bases; junction bases outside the gene matches: 4. This CDR3 contains 15 residues. The CDR3 DNA is TGCGCCAGCAGCTGGGGGACTAGCGGGAGTTACGAGCAGTACTTC. Translated, it gives CASSWGTSGSYEQYF.

This sequence joins TRBV6-1 and TRBJ2-2; D uncertain. The CDR3 is 15 amino acids. Germline lookup yields CDR1 MNHNS and CDR2 SASEGT. Trimming pared 3 bases from V and 0 bases from J, leaving 8 bases between. The CDR3 here is CASSERPTNTGELFF. In DNA form, the CDR3 reads TGTGCCAGCAGTGAGCGGCCTACGAACACCGGGGAGCTGTTTTTT.

This clone was counted between two and nine times. The gene calls are TRBV10-3 and TRBJ1-1; D is unclear. Germline CDR1 reads ENHRY; CDR2 reads SYGVKD. There are 15 residues in the CDR3. V gave up 0 bases and J gave up 2 bases, with 10 bases separating them. This CDR3 is CAISESAGINTEAFF. CDR3 nucleotide sequence: TGTGCCATCAGTGAGTCCGCGGGGATCAACACTGAAGCTTTCTTT.

The chain has TRBV23-1 and TRBJ2-7; TRBD1 agrees at 8 bases. TRBV23-1 is marked as an open reading frame, function uncertain. V lost 5 bases and J lost 12; bases outside the gene matches: 3. CDR3 length: 10 amino acids. The CDR3 sequence is CASSSGTGYF. Written as DNA, the CDR3 is TGCGCCAGCAGTTCCGGGACAGGGTACTTC.

The CDR3 nucleotides read TGTGCCAGCAGCTTGAATCGGGAGACCAATGAGCAGTTCTTC. This encodes CASSLNRETNEQFF. This chain uses TRBV5-4 with TRBJ2-1, with a tentative D call TRBD2 (6 bases). V lost 1 base and J lost 6, with 11 bases in between. From germline, CDR1 is SGHNT and CDR2 YYREEE (reference sequence). This CDR3 is 14 amino acids long.

The J gene is TRBJ2-1, the V gene TRBV29-1; 7 nucleotides align to TRBD2. Germline CDR1 reads SQVTM; CDR2 reads ANQGSEA. Trimming cost V 7 bases and J 4 bases; bases outside gene matches: 7. The CDR3 spans 13 residues. This CDR3 is CSARASGYNEQFF. The CDR3 DNA reads as TGCAGCGCTCGAGCTAGCGGTTACAATGAGCAGTTCTTC.